This entry is about one T cell receptor beta chain. The sample comes from a study of blood T cell repertoires in COVID-19. V was clipped by 1 base and J by 5 bases, with 8 bases between them. The CDR3 is 13 residues long. Germline V gene lookup returns CDR1 LGHNA and CDR2 YNFKEQ. Assay used: immunoSEQ multiplex PCR; TCRdb lists only in-frame clones, some missing. The sample has approximately 200,000 clones, about nine tenths seen once. This TCR came from a man between 65 and 80 years old with active or convalescent COVID-19. The V call is TRBV4-2, the J call TRBJ2-5; no definite D call. The sequenced sample consisted of peripheral blood. As DNA, the CDR3 is TGTGCCAGCAGCCAAGCGCCCGGGGAGACCCAGTACTTC. It encodes CASSQAPGETQYF.